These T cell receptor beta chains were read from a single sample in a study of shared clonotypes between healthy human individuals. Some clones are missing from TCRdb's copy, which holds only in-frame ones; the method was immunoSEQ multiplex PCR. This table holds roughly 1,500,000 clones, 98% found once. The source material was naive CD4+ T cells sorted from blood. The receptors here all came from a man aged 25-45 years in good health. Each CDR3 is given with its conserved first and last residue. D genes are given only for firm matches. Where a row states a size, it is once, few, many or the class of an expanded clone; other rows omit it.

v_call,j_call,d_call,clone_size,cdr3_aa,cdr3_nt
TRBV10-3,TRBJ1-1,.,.,CAISESIGTEAFF,TGTGCCATCAGTGAGAGTATTGGCACTGAAGCTTTCTTT
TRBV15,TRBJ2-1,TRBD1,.,CATSRGDRNNEQFF,TGTGCCACCAGCAGGGGGGACAGGAACAATGAGCAGTTCTTC
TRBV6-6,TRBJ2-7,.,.,CASSYSKGSGEQYF,TGTGCCAGCAGTTACTCGAAGGGTTCAGGGGAGCAGTACTTC
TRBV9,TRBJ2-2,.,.,CASSVDREQTGELFF,TGTGCCAGCAGCGTAGACCGGGAGCAGACCGGGGAGCTGTTTTTT
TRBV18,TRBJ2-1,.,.,CASTPGAYNEQFF,TGTGCCAGTACCCCAGGGGCGTACAATGAGCAGTTCTTC
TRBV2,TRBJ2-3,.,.,CASSDGSGADTQYF,TGTGCCAGCAGTGACGGCTCAGGGGCAGATACGCAGTATTTT
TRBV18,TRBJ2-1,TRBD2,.,CASSKPPSGRPYNEQFF,TGTGCCAGCTCCAAGCCCCCTAGCGGGAGGCCCTACAATGAGCAGTTCTTC
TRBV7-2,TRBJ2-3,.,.,CASSFLSPDTQYF,TGTGCCAGCAGCTTTCTTAGCCCTGATACGCAGTATTTT
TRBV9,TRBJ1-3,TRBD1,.,CASSITGGAGNTIYF,TGTGCCAGCAGCATCACAGGGGGCGCTGGAAACACCATATATTTT
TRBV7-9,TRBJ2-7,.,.,CASSITHEQYF,TGTGCCAGCAGCATAACACACGAGCAGTACTTC
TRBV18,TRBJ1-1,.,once,CASSLNDVGGNTEAFF,TGTGCCAGCTCCCTCAACGACGTAGGGGGGAACACTGAAGCTTTCTTT
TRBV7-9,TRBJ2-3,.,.,CASSPSVGLDTQYF,TGTGCCAGCAGCCCTTCTGTGGGACTAGATACGCAGTATTTT
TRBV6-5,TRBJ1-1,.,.,CASSYAPGGRGTEAFF,TGTGCCAGCAGTTATGCACCGGGGGGGAGAGGCACTGAAGCTTTCTTT
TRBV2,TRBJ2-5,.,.,CASSEEGTVQETQYF,TGTGCCAGCAGTGAGGAGGGGACAGTCCAAGAGACCCAGTACTTC
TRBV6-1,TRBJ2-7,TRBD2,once,CASSEAAGRDGGWTSWFYEQYF,TGTGCCAGCAGTGAAGCTGCGGGTAGGGACGGAGGTTGGACTAGCTGGTTCTACGAGCAGTACTTC
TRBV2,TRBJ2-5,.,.,CASSGGRQETQYF,TGTGCCAGCAGTGGAGGTCGCCAAGAGACCCAGTACTTC
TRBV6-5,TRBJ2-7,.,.,CATGGRGYEQYF,TGTGCCACCGGAGGGAGAGGCTACGAGCAGTACTTC
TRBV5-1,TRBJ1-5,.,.,CASSLHGGGNQPQHF,TGCGCCAGCAGCTTGCATGGTGGCGGCAATCAGCCCCAGCATTTT
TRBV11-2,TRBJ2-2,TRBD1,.,CASSHANRGNGELFF,TGTGCCAGCAGCCACGCTAACAGGGGAAACGGGGAGCTGTTTTTT
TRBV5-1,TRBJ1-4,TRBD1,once,CASSLDAGTDEKLFF,TGCGCCAGCAGCTTGGATGCCGGGACAGACGAAAAACTGTTTTTT
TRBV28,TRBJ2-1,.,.,CASSLVPNEQFF,TGTGCCAGCAGTTTGGTTCCCAATGAGCAGTTCTTC
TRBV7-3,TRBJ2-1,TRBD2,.,CASSLTGTSFYNEQFF,TGTGCCAGCAGCTTAACTGGGACTAGCTTCTACAATGAGCAGTTCTTC
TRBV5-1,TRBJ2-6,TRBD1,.,CASTLDRVAFSGANVLTF,TGCGCCAGCACCCTGGACAGGGTGGCCTTCTCTGGGGCCAACGTCCTGACTTTC
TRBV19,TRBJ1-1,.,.,CASSIVQKGRTEAFF,TGTGCCAGTAGTATAGTACAAAAGGGAAGAACTGAAGCTTTCTTT
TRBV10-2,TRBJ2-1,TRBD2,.,CASSESTSGSSYNEQFF,TGCGCCAGCAGTGAGTCAACTAGCGGGAGCTCCTACAATGAGCAGTTCTTC
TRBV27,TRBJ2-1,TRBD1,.,CASSLRPGQGTYNEQFF,TGTGCCAGCAGTTTACGGCCGGGACAGGGCACCTACAATGAGCAGTTCTTC
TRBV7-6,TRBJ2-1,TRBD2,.,CASSFAVGGSSYNEQFF,TGTGCCAGCAGCTTCGCGGTAGGCGGGAGCTCCTACAATGAGCAGTTCTTC
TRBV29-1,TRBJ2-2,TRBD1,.,CSASQGALAGELFF,TGCAGCGCCTCACAGGGGGCCTTGGCCGGGGAGCTGTTTTTT
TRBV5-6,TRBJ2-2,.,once,CASSFLPDLNTGELFF,TGTGCCAGCAGCTTTTTGCCCGACCTGAACACCGGGGAGCTGTTTTTT
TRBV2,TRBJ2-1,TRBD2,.,CASTAGVAGVRYEQFF,TGTGCCAGCACTGCGGGGGTGGCGGGAGTTCGGTATGAGCAGTTCTTC
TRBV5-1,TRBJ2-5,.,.,CASSWAGSGLSQETQYF,TGCGCCAGCAGCTGGGCGGGTTCAGGGTTATCCCAAGAGACCCAGTACTTC
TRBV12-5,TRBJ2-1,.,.,CASGLTPSYNEQFF,TGTGCTAGTGGTTTGACACCATCCTACAATGAGCAGTTCTTC
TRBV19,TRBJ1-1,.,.,CASSIPTRGPMNTEAFF,TGTGCCAGTAGTATCCCGACCAGGGGCCCCATGAACACTGAAGCTTTCTTT
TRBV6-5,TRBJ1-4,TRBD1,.,CASSVNRGLFF,TGTGCCAGCAGTGTCAACAGGGGACTGTTTTTT
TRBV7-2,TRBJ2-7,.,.,CASSLDIGAQYF,TGTGCCAGCAGCTTAGACATAGGGGCCCAGTACTTC
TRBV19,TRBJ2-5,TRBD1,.,CASSSVGGRETQYF,TGTGCCAGTAGTAGTGTAGGGGGCAGAGAGACCCAGTACTTC
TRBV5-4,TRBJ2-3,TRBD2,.,CASRGLDEDTQYF,TGTGCCAGCAGAGGACTAGACGAGGATACGCAGTATTTT
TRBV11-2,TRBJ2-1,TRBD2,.,CASSMGLAGGHYNEQFF,TGTGCCAGCAGCATGGGACTAGCGGGAGGACACTACAATGAGCAGTTCTTC
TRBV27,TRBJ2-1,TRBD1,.,CASGRTGNYNEQFF,TGTGCCAGCGGACGGACAGGAAACTACAATGAGCAGTTCTTC
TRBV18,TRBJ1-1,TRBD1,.,CASSTPGQGDTEAFF,TGTGCCAGCTCAACACCGGGACAGGGGGACACTGAAGCTTTCTTT
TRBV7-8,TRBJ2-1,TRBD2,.,CASSLVWERAGGMSGQFF,TGTGCCAGCAGCTTAGTATGGGAGAGAGCGGGAGGGATGAGTGGGCAGTTCTTC
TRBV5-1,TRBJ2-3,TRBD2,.,CASSLAVAGHTDTQYF,TGCGCCAGCAGCTTGGCCGTAGCGGGTCACACAGATACGCAGTATTTT
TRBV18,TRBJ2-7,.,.,CASSLQGAAGSEQYF,TGTGCCAGCTCGCTTCAGGGAGCGGCTGGCTCCGAGCAGTACTTC
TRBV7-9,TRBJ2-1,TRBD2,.,CASSLVSLAGEGNEQFF,TGTGCCAGCAGCTTAGTGTCGTTAGCGGGAGAGGGCAATGAGCAGTTCTTC
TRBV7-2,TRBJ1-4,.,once,CASSFSGASNEKLFF,TGTGCCAGCAGCTTTTCAGGGGCCTCCAATGAAAAACTGTTTTTT
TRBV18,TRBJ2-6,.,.,CASSPRDTRSGANVLTF,TGTGCCAGCTCACCAAGGGACACCCGCTCTGGGGCCAACGTCCTGACTTTC
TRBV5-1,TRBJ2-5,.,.,CASSPEVGRRGVAKETQYF,TGCGCCAGCAGCCCTGAAGTGGGGAGAAGAGGTGTGGCAAAAGAGACCCAGTACTTC
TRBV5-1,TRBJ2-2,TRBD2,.,CATNLAGVETGELFF,TGCGCCACCAACCTAGCGGGAGTAGAAACCGGGGAGCTGTTTTTT
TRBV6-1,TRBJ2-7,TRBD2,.,CASSEASGYEQYF,TGTGCCAGCAGTGAGGCTAGCGGTTACGAGCAGTACTTC
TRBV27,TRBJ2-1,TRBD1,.,CASSFIGTGGGWYEQFF,TGTGCCAGCAGTTTTATCGGTACAGGGGGCGGCTGGTATGAGCAGTTCTTC
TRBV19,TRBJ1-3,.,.,CASSPTSGNTIYF,TGTGCCAGTAGCCCAACCTCTGGAAACACCATATATTTT
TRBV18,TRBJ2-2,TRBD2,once,CASSPTLAGKNTGELFF,TGTGCCAGCTCACCAACTCTAGCGGGGAAGAACACCGGGGAGCTGTTTTTT
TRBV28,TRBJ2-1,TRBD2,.,CASSAVRLAVEQFF,TGTGCCAGCAGTGCCGTCCGACTAGCCGTTGAGCAGTTCTTC
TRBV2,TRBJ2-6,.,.,CASSEGLSGANVLTF,TGTGCCAGCAGTGAAGGCCTCTCTGGGGCCAACGTCCTGACTTTC
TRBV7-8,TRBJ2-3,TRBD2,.,CASSSRTSGTEDTQYF,TGTGCCAGCAGCTCGAGGACTAGCGGGACTGAGGATACGCAGTATTTT
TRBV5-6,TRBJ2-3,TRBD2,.,CASSPLAGGVDTQYF,TGTGCCAGCAGCCCCCTAGCGGGAGGAGTAGATACGCAGTATTTT
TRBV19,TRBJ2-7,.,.,CASSRGAGDTSYEQYF,TGTGCCAGTAGTCGAGGGGCAGGAGATACCTCCTACGAGCAGTACTTC
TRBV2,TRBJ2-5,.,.,CASSRGETQYF,TGTGCCAGCAGTAGGGGGGAGACCCAGTACTTC
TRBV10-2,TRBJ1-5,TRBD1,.,CASSETGQFDQPQHF,TGCGCCAGCAGTGAGACGGGACAGTTTGATCAGCCCCAGCATTTT
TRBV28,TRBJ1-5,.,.,CASSSGDQPQHF,TGTGCCAGCAGTTCCGGGGATCAGCCCCAGCATTTT